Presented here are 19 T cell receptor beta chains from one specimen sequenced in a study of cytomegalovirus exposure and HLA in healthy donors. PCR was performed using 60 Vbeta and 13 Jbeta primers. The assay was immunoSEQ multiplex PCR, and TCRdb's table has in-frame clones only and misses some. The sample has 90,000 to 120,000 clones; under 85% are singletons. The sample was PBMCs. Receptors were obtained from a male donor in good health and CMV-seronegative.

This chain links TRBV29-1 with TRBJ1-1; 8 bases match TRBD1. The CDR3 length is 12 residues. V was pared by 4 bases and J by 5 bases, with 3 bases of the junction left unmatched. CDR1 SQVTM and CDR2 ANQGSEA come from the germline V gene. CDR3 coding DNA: TGCAGCGTTGCAGGGGGCGGGACTGAAGCTTTCTTT. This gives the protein CSVAGGGTEAFF.

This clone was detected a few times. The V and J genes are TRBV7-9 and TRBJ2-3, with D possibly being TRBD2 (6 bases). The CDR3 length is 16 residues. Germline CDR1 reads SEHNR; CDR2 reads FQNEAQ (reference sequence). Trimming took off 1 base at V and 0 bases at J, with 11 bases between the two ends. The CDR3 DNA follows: TGTGCCAGCAGCTTAGTAGGCCGGGAGAGCACAGATACGCAGTATTTT. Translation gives CASSLVGRESTDTQYF.

DNA of the CDR3: TGTGCCAGCAGTCCAAAGACAGGGAGGTACGAGCAGTACTTC. This sequence encodes CASSPKTGRYEQYF. The chain combines TRBV25-1 with TRBJ2-7, with D perhaps matching TRBD1 (7 bases). Germline CDR1 and CDR2: MGHDK and SYGVNS. Trimming took 5 bases from V and 4 from J, leaving 15 bases between them. The CDR3 is made up of 14 amino acids.

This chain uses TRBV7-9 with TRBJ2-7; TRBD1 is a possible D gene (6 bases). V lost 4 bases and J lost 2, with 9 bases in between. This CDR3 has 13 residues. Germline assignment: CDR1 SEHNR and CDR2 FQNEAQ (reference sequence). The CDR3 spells CASSWDIPYEQYF. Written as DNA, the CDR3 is TGTGCCAGCAGCTGGGACATACCCTACGAGCAGTACTTC.

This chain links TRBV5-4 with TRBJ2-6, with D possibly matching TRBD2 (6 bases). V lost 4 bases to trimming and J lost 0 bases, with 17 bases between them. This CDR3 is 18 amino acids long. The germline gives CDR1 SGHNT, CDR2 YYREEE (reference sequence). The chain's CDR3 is CASSRGGAANSGANVLTF. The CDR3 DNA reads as TGTGCCAGCAGCAGGGGCGGGGCAGCGAACTCTGGGGCCAACGTCCTGACTTTC. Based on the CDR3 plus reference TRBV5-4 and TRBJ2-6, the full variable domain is ETGVTQSPTHLIKTRGQQVTLRCSSQSGHNTVSWYQQALGQGPQFIFQYYREEENGRGNFPPRFSGLQFPNYSSELNVNALELDDSALYLCASSRGGAANSGANVLTFGAGSRLTVL.

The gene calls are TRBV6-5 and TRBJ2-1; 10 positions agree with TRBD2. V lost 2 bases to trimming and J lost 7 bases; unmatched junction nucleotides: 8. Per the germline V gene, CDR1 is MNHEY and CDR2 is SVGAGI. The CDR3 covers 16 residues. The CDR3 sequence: CASSYHSLAGENEQFF. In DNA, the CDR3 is TGTGCCAGCAGTTACCACTCCCTAGCGGGAGAAAATGAGCAGTTCTTC.

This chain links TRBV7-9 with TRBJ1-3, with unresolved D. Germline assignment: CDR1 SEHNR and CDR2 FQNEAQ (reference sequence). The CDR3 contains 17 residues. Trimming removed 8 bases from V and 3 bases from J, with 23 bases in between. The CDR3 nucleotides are TGTGCCAGCGGATACCCCGTTGGACTGTCGGGTGGAAACACCATATATTTT. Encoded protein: CASGYPVGLSGGNTIYF.

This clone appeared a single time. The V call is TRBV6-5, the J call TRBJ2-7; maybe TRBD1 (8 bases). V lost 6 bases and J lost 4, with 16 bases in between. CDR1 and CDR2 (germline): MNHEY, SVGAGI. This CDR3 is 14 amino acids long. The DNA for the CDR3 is TGTGCCAGCAGCTTAACAGGGGGGGGTTACGAGCAGTACTTC. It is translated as CASSLTGGGYEQYF.

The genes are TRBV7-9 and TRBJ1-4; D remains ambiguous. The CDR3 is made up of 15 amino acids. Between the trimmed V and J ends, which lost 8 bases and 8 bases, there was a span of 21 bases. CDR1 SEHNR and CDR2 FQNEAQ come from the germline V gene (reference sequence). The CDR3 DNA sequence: TGTGCCAGCCGGGTTGGGCTGGGGTCGGGGGAAAAACTGTTTTTT. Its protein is CASRVGLGSGEKLFF.

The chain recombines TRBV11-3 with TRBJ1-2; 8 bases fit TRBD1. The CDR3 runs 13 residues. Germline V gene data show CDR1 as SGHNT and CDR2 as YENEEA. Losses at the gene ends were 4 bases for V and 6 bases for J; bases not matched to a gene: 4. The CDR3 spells CASSSDRGDGYTF. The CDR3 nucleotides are TGTGCCAGCAGCTCCGACAGGGGCGATGGCTACACCTTC.

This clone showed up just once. CDR3 coding DNA: TGTGCCAGCAGCGGAGGGACAGTTAGCAATCAGCCCCAGCATTTT. Amino acids: CASSGGTVSNQPQHF. V is TRBV6-4 and J is TRBJ1-5, with 7 bases that match TRBD1. CDR1 and CDR2 (germline): MRHNA, SNTAGT. The CDR3 runs 15 residues. Unmatched junction bases numbered 5, after V lost 6 bases and J lost 0 bases.

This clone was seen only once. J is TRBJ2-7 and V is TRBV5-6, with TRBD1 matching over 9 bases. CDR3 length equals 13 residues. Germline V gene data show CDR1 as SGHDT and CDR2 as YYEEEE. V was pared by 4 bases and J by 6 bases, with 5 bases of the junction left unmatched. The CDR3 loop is CASSTGTGFEQYF. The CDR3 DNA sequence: TGTGCCAGCAGCACCGGGACAGGGTTCGAGCAGTACTTC.

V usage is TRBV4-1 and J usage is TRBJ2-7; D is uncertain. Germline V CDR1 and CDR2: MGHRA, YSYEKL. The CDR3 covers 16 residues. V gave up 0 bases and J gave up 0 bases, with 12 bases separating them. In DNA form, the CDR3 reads TGCGCCAGCAGCCAAGATGCAGCGCCTAGCTCCTACGAGCAGTACTTC. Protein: CASSQDAAPSSYEQYF.

DNA for the CDR3: TGTGCCAGCTCACCAGTTACAGTTAACTATGGCTACACCTTC. This codes for CASSPVTVNYGYTF. The J gene is TRBJ1-2, the V gene TRBV18; no firm D call. This CDR3 spans 14 amino acids. CDR1 and CDR2 (germline): KGHSH, LQKENI. V was clipped by 2 bases and J by 1 base, with 8 bases between them. Variable domain in full (rest from reference TRBV18 and TRBJ1-2): NAGVMQNPRHLVRRRGQEARLRCSPMKGHSHVYWYRQLPEEGLKFMVYLQKENIIDESGMPKERFSAEFPKEGPSILRIQQVVRGDSAAYFCASSPVTVNYGYTFGSGTRLTVV.

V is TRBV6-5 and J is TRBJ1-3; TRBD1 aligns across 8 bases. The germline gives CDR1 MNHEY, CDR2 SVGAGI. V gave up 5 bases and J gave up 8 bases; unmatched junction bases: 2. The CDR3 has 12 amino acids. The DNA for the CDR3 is TGTGCCAGCAGTGACAGGGGAGACACCATATATTTT. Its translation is CASSDRGDTIYF.

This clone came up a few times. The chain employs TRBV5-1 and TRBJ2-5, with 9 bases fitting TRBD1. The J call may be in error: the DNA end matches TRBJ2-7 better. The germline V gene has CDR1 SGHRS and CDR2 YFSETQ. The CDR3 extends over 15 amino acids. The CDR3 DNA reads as TGCGCCAGCAGCTCGGGATTGGGACAGGGTTACGAGCAGTACTTC. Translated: CASSSGLGQGYEQYF.

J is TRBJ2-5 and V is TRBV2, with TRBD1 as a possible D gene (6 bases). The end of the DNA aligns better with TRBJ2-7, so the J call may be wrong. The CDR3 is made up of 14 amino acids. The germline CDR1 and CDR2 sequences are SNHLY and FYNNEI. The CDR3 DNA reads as TGTGCCAGCAGCGAGGAACAGGGCTCCTACGAGCAGTACTTC. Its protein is CASSEEQGSYEQYF.

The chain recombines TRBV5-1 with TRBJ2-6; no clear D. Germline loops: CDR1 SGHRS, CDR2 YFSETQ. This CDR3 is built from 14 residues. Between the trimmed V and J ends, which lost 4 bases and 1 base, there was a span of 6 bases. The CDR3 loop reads CASSPGSGANVLTF. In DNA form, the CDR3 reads TGCGCCAGCAGCCCGGGTTCTGGGGCCAACGTCCTGACTTTC.

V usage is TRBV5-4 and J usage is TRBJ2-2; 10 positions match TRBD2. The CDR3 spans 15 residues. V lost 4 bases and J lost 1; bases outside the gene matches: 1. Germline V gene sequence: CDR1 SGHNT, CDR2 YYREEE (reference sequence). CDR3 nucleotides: TGTGCCAGCAGCCGGACTAGCGGGAACACCGGGGAGCTGTTTTTT. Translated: CASSRTSGNTGELFF. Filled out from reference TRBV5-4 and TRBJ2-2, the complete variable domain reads ETGVTQSPTHLIKTRGQQVTLRCSSQSGHNTVSWYQQALGQGPQFIFQYYREEENGRGNFPPRFSGLQFPNYSSELNVNALELDDSALYLCASSRTSGNTGELFFGEGSRLTVL.